This T cell receptor (beta chain) was identified during a study of OX40 agonist ivuxolimab in advanced cancers. Study-level information: The patients received ivuxolimab by intravenous route every 2 weeks at 0.01 to 10 mg/kg. Three partial responders included one hepatocellular carcinoma patient and two cutaneous melanoma patients. Patients enrolled in dose escalation were diagnosed with hepatocellular carcinoma, melanoma, renal cell or head and neck cancer.

The germline V and J ends were trimmed by 2 bases and 1 base, with 6 bases remaining between them. Germline CDR1 MNHEY, CDR2 SVGAGI. The CDR3 sequence is 14 residues long. Using immunoSEQ multiplex PCR, the repertoire was profiled, and TCRdb retains in-frame clones only, with some absent. The sample lists 80,000 to 130,000 clones; about nine tenths were seen once. This receptor was identified in an adult with an advanced solid tumor such as melanoma, head and neck, liver or kidney cancer. This sample comprised CD4+ or CD8+ T cells sorted from blood, obtained in a trial of the OX40 agonist ivuxolimab. The gene calls are TRBV6-5 and TRBJ2-1; D is uncertain. The CDR3: CASSYQQSYNEQFF. The CDR3 DNA sequence: TGTGCCAGCAGTTACCAGCAGTCCTACAATGAGCAGTTCTTC.